This record concerns one T cell receptor beta chain sequence. The data belong to a study of T cell changes during pregnancy in multiple sclerosis. Germline CDR1 LNHDA, CDR2 SQIVND (reference sequence). V was trimmed by 5 bases and J by 1 base, leaving 11 bases between them. The CDR3 is made up of 15 amino acids. Clones were read by immunoSEQ multiplex PCR, and TCRdb kept only the in-frame ones, dropping some. Of about 100,000 clones listed, about nine tenths are singletons. The sample in question was peripheral blood, obtained after pregnancy. The clonotype comes from a female donor with multiple sclerosis, enrolled in a pregnancy study. The chain recombines TRBV19 with TRBJ2-2; D may be TRBD1 (6 bases). The CDR3: CASSSGQLNTGELFF. Written as DNA, the CDR3 is TGTGCCAGTAGTTCGGGACAATTGAACACCGGGGAGCTGTTTTTT.